The 25 T cell receptor beta chains given below trace back to one sample, sequenced in a study of blood T cell repertoires in COVID-19. The assay was immunoSEQ multiplex PCR, and TCRdb's table has in-frame clones only and misses some. The sample records approximately 150,000 clones, 65% to 90% being singletons. The specimen sequenced was peripheral blood. Every receptor here comes from a man between 70 and 80 years old with acute or convalescent COVID-19.

V and J are TRBV15 and TRBJ2-7; D is unclear. Germline assignment: CDR1 LNHNV and CDR2 YYDKDF (reference sequence). The CDR3 length is 17 residues. V lost 0 bases and J 2 bases, leaving 17 bases between the germline ends. DNA for the CDR3: TGTGCCACCAGCAGAGACTCGGGTCGGCGCATTACCTACGAGCAGTACTTC. The encoded protein is CATSRDSGRRITYEQYF.

V and J are TRBV19 and TRBJ2-7; 12 nucleotides agree with TRBD2. V dropped 6 bases and J dropped 7; count of bases not matched to a gene: 10. CDR3 length: 15 residues. Germline CDR1 LNHDA, CDR2 SQIVND (reference sequence). CDR3 sequence: CASSLLAGGPGEQYF. CDR3 coding DNA: TGTGCCAGTAGCCTCCTAGCGGGAGGGCCGGGAGAGCAGTACTTC.

The rearrangement links TRBV7-9 to TRBJ2-7, with 7 bases identical to TRBD2. Trimming at V came to 5 bases and at J to 3 bases, leaving 10 bases not matched to a gene. CDR3 length: 15 residues. In germline, CDR1 is SEHNR, CDR2 FQNEAQ (reference sequence). The CDR3 bases are TGTGCCAGCAGCCCTCCGGGGACTATCATCTACGAGCAGTACTTC. The encoded protein is CASSPPGTIIYEQYF.

For the CDR3, the DNA is TGTGCCAGCAGACCAACTAGCGGGAGGGCGTTAAACACCGGGGAGCTGTTTTTT. Translated: CASRPTSGRALNTGELFF. This chain connects TRBV27 to TRBJ2-2; 13 nucleotides align to TRBD2. The CDR3 has 18 residues. V dropped 6 bases and J dropped 2; count of bases not matched to a gene: 9. In germline, CDR1 is MNHEY, CDR2 SMNVEV (reference sequence).

The chain carries TRBV5-4 and TRBJ2-7, with 9 bases aligning to TRBD1. The CDR3 is 17 residues long. V was clipped by 0 bases and J by 2 bases; unmatched bases: 9. The germline gives CDR1 SGHNT, CDR2 YYREEE (reference sequence). The CDR3 nucleotides read TGTGCCAGCAGCTTGGACGGGGGACAGGGAGTTCCCTACGAGCAGTACTTC. As protein: CASSLDGGQGVPYEQYF.

This clone occurred a few times. V usage is TRBV7-2 and J usage is TRBJ2-3, with D unresolved. The CDR3 sequence is 15 residues long. Germline V lookup: CDR1 SGHTA, CDR2 FQGNSA. V dropped 1 base and J dropped 3 bases, with 11 bases sitting between them. CDR3 protein: CASSLGGGGTDTQYF. CDR3 nucleotides: TGTGCCAGCAGCTTAGGAGGCGGCGGTACAGATACGCAGTATTTT.

This chain joins TRBV3-1 (or the pseudogene TRBV3-2) and TRBJ2-7, with 13 bases lining up with TRBD2. Germline CDR1 is LGHDT and CDR2 is YNNKEL (reference sequence). The CDR3 covers 15 residues. Trimming cost V 4 bases and J 4 bases; bases outside gene matches: 4. CDR3 residues: CASSPALAGGYEQYF. In nucleotides, the CDR3 is TGTGCCAGCAGCCCCGCACTAGCGGGAGGGTACGAGCAGTACTTC.

The table lists this clone with a count of one. The chain employs TRBV19 and TRBJ2-1; 9 bases align to TRBD2. The trim removed 5 bases at V and 6 bases at J, leaving 5 bases unmatched. The CDR3 consists of 14 residues. The V gene's germline CDR1 is LNHDA and CDR2 SQIVND (reference sequence). The CDR3 nucleotides are TGTGCCAGTAGTCTCGTAGCGGGAGTCAATGAGCAGTTCTTC. It encodes CASSLVAGVNEQFF.

This clone appeared a single time. The genes are TRBV29-1 and TRBJ2-7; tentative D call: TRBD2 (5 bases). The germline V gene has CDR1 SQVTM and CDR2 ANQGSEA. This CDR3 spans 14 amino acids. Trimming shortened V by 1 base and J by 0 bases, and 10 bases separated the two germline ends. This chain's CDR3 is CSVEVGGFSYEQYF. DNA of the CDR3: TGCAGCGTTGAAGTAGGCGGGTTCTCCTACGAGCAGTACTTC.

J is TRBJ2-2 and V is TRBV9; the match to TRBD2 covers 9 bases. Trimming took 4 bases from V and 9 from J; bases not matched to a gene: 10. The CDR3 is 15 residues long. Germline values: CDR1 SGDLS, CDR2 YYNGEE. CDR3 amino acids: CASSPSTSGSWELFF. The CDR3 DNA sequence: TGTGCCAGCAGCCCATCGACTAGCGGATCTTGGGAGCTGTTTTTT.

The chain is built from TRBV27 and TRBJ2-2; D is possibly TRBD1 (6 bases). Trimming took 3 bases from V and 3 from J, leaving 17 bases between them. This CDR3 comprises 17 residues. Per the germline V gene, CDR1 is MNHEY and CDR2 is SMNVEV (reference sequence). In nucleotides, the CDR3 is TGTGCCAGCAGTTTGAGCTGGGGGCCTGTGGACACCGGGGAGCTGTTTTTT. Residues: CASSLSWGPVDTGELFF.

The chain links TRBV11-3 to TRBJ2-6; D uncertain. There are 17 residues in the CDR3. V was cut by 1 base and J by 0 bases, with 10 bases left in between. Germline-derived CDR1 and CDR2 are SGHNT and YENEEA. The CDR3 sequence is CASSLGGGGSGANVLTF. DNA for the CDR3: TGTGCCAGCAGCTTAGGCGGCGGTGGCTCTGGGGCCAACGTCCTGACTTTC.

This clone was seen a handful of times. V gene TRBV7-4 combines with J gene TRBJ2-7, with no clear D. Trimming took 4 bases from V and 2 from J, leaving 21 bases between them. The CDR3 loop spans 17 amino acids. CDR1 SGHVT and CDR2 SQSDAQ come from the germline V gene. CDR3 in amino acids: CASSSKSSESRAYEQYF. DNA of the CDR3: TGTGCCAGCAGCTCTAAATCGTCGGAATCTCGGGCCTACGAGCAGTACTTC.

This chain uses TRBV7-3 with TRBJ2-1, with 8 bases aligning to TRBD2. The V gene's germline CDR1 is SGHTA and CDR2 FQGTGA. V lost 2 bases to trimming and J lost 0 bases; unmatched junction nucleotides: 12. The CDR3 consists of 19 residues. In DNA, the CDR3 is TGTGCCAGCAGCTTAGGGCGGCTAGCGGGTGACAGCTCCTACAATGAGCAGTTCTTC. Its protein is CASSLGRLAGDSSYNEQFF.

This clone has only one observation. The chain has TRBV5-1 and TRBJ1-5; D is unclear. This CDR3 contains 15 residues. With 1 base removed from V and 4 bases from J, the gap between germline ends came to 12 bases. Per germline, CDR1 SGHRS and CDR2 YFSETQ. The CDR3 sequence: CASSLSGSRNQPQHF. DNA for the CDR3: TGCGCCAGCAGCTTGTCGGGGAGTCGGAATCAGCCCCAGCATTTT.

The chain couples TRBV11-3 to TRBJ2-2, with D possibly TRBD2 on 5 matching bases. This CDR3 has 14 residues. V was pared by 3 bases and J by 6 bases, with 11 bases between. CDR1 is SGHNT, CDR2 YENEEA, per germline. The chain's CDR3 is CASSFGRGAGELFF. CDR3 nucleotides: TGTGCCAGCAGCTTCGGCCGGGGTGCCGGGGAGCTGTTTTTT.

This rearrangement joins TRBV2 to TRBJ2-6; maybe TRBD2 (5 bases). Germline V CDR1 and CDR2: SNHLY, FYNNEI. The CDR3 consists of 14 residues. V lost 10 bases and J lost 4, with 14 bases in between. CDR3 loop: CAIRTGSGANVLTF. DNA for the CDR3: TGTGCCATTAGGACGGGGTCCGGGGCCAACGTCCTGACTTTC.

This chain links TRBV21-1 with TRBJ2-5; the table assigns TRBD1, which was not confirmed against the DNA. TRBV21-1 is a documented pseudogene. The CDR3 has 15 amino acids. The DNA of the CDR3 is TGTGCCAGCAGCCATGGACAGGGCCAAGGGGAGACCCAGTACTTC. It is translated as CASSHGQGQGETQYF.

This clone was detected only once. V is TRBV24-1 and J is TRBJ2-6; D remains unclear. CDR3 size: 14 residues. Germline V gene data show CDR1 as KGHDR and CDR2 as SFDVKD. V was trimmed by 9 bases and J by 1 base, leaving 9 bases between them. The CDR3 sequence: CATSSGSGANVLTF. The CDR3 DNA reads as TGTGCCACCTCCTCGGGTTCTGGGGCCAACGTCCTGACTTTC.

This clone has more than one count but fewer than ten. The gene calls are TRBV29-1 and TRBJ2-7, with 7 bases matching TRBD2. Trimming at V came to 5 bases and at J to 1 base, leaving 5 bases not matched to a gene. The CDR3 runs to 13 residues. Germline assignment: CDR1 SQVTM and CDR2 ANQGSEA. CDR3 residues: CSVYSGNSYEQYF. The DNA for the CDR3 is TGCAGCGTTTACAGCGGGAATTCCTACGAGCAGTACTTC.

The rearrangement uses TRBV5-1 and TRBJ2-2, with D tentatively TRBD2 (7 bases). This CDR3 region has 17 residues. Germline CDR1 SGHRS, CDR2 YFSETQ. Between the trimmed V and J ends, which lost 0 bases and 4 bases, there was a span of 16 bases. The CDR3 DNA reads as TGCGCCAGCAGCTTGGAACGGGGGGCCCGAACCACCGGGGAGCTGTTTTTT. Encoded protein: CASSLERGARTTGELFF.

V and J are TRBV28 and TRBJ1-5, with D perhaps TRBD1 (5 bases). Germline CDR1 is MDHEN and CDR2 is SYDVKM. The V end lost 2 bases, the J end lost 3 bases, and 14 bases lay between the germline ends. CDR3 length: 16 residues. CDR3 sequence reads: CASSLTGLSFNQPQHF. The CDR3 coding sequence is TGTGCCAGCAGTTTAACGGGACTAAGCTTCAATCAGCCCCAGCATTTT.

This clone was counted only a few times. The rearrangement links TRBV7-3 to TRBJ2-5; tentatively, D is TRBD1 (5 bases). Germline V CDR1 and CDR2: SGHTA, FQGTGA. The CDR3 sequence is 15 residues long. Trimming took 1 base from V and 1 from J, leaving 10 bases between them. The CDR3 region has the DNA TGTGCCAGCAGCTTAAAAGCAGGGCCCCAAGAGACCCAGTACTTC. Encoded protein: CASSLKAGPQETQYF.

A single count supports this clone. A junction boundary mismatches the germline segment, possibly from a read error. The J gene is TRBJ2-5, the V gene TRBV7-7; 9 nucleotides match TRBD1. From germline, CDR1 is SSHAT and CDR2 FNYEAQ (reference sequence). The CDR3 has 15 residues. The CDR3 sequence is CASSLSGTGRETQYF. The CDR3 nucleotides read TGTGCTAGCAGCTTAAGTGGGACAGGGCGGGAGACCCAGTACTTC.

This clone was picked up a small number of times. The chain couples TRBV6-2 or TRBV6-3 to TRBJ1-5; the D gene is possibly TRBD1 (6 bases). CDR3 size: 16 residues. CDR1 is MNHEY, CDR2 SVGEGT, per germline. V shed 6 bases and J shed 0 bases, with 15 bases lying between them. The CDR3 nucleotides read TGTGCCAGCAGCCTCGGGACACTCTATAGCAATCAGCCCCAGCATTTT. This translates into CASSLGTLYSNQPQHF.